This T cell receptor (beta chain) was documented in a study of brain T cells in children with intractable seizures. CDR1 is SGHAT, CDR2 FQNNGV, per germline. Trimming took 3 bases from V and 0 from J; bases not matched to a gene: 4. This CDR3 has 17 amino acids. Only cases whose brain tissue showed the highest T cell transcript signatures were sequenced. Generated by immunoSEQ multiplex PCR, the TCRdb table keeps only in-frame clones and is missing some. The sample consists of thousands of clones, over 65% of them appearing once. This receptor was identified in a boy in the first two years of life with tuberous sclerosis and intractable seizures. Here the sequenced sample was resected brain tissue, taken at surgery. The chain uses TRBV11-2 and TRBJ2-2, with 10 positions matching TRBD2. The CDR3: CASSFGLAGANTGELFF. CDR3 bases: TGTGCCAGCAGCTTCGGGCTAGCGGGAGCGAACACCGGGGAGCTGTTTTTT.